This is a list of T cell receptor beta chains from one sample in a study of cytomegalovirus exposure and HLA in healthy donors. TCRdb's table, derived via immunoSEQ multiplex PCR, lists solely in-frame clones and lacks some. The sample holds some 170,000 clones; under 85% are singletons and the top ten take 2% to 2.5%. The specimen was PBMCs. Receptor source: a human donor in good health. CDR3s include the opening cysteine and the closing phenylalanine or tryptophan. Each record gives: clone size, D gene, J gene, V gene, CDR3 protein, CDR3 DNA. A D gene is named only where the DNA matches it firmly. Some rows mark clone size as missing; the rest say once, few, many or name a class of expanded clone.

clone size: few; D gene: NA; J gene: TRBJ1-5; V gene: TRBV9; CDR3 protein: CASSRGSNQPQHF; CDR3 DNA: TGTGCCAGCAGTAGGGGGAGCAATCAGCCCCAGCATTTT
clone size: NA; D gene: NA; J gene: TRBJ1-2; V gene: TRBV5-1; CDR3 protein: CASSLAGDSNYGYTF; CDR3 DNA: TGCGCCAGCAGCTTGGCAGGAGACAGTAACTATGGCTACACCTTC
clone size: NA; D gene: NA; J gene: TRBJ2-7; V gene: TRBV2; CDR3 protein: CASSPTRSVGQYF; CDR3 DNA: TGTGCCAGCAGCCCGACACGTTCGGTAGGGCAGTACTTC
clone size: few; D gene: TRBD1; J gene: TRBJ2-2; V gene: TRBV7-6; CDR3 protein: CASSPHRGGMGSGELFF; CDR3 DNA: TGTGCCAGCAGCCCCCACAGGGGTGGGATGGGCTCCGGGGAGCTGTTTTTT
clone size: NA; D gene: NA; J gene: TRBJ1-3; V gene: TRBV9; CDR3 protein: CASSVELSGNTIYF; CDR3 DNA: TGTGCCAGCAGCGTAGAACTATCAGGAAACACCATATATTTT
clone size: NA; D gene: TRBD2; J gene: TRBJ2-1; V gene: TRBV5-1; CDR3 protein: CASSSSGAYNEQFF; CDR3 DNA: TGCGCCAGCAGCTCAAGCGGGGCTTACAATGAGCAGTTCTTC
clone size: NA; D gene: TRBD1; J gene: TRBJ1-3; V gene: TRBV9; CDR3 protein: CASSVATGGSTGNTIYF; CDR3 DNA: TGTGCCAGCAGCGTAGCGACAGGGGGCTCGACTGGAAACACCATATATTTT
clone size: NA; D gene: NA; J gene: TRBJ1-3; V gene: TRBV6-5; CDR3 protein: CASSYSDTSGNTIYF; CDR3 DNA: TGTGCCAGCAGTTACTCGGACACCTCTGGAAACACCATATATTTT
clone size: NA; D gene: TRBD1; J gene: TRBJ1-1; V gene: TRBV27; CDR3 protein: CASSLRGLVAEAFF; CDR3 DNA: TGTGCCAGCAGTTTAAGGGGGCTTGTCGCTGAAGCTTTCTTT
clone size: NA; D gene: TRBD1; J gene: TRBJ2-7; V gene: TRBV6-5; CDR3 protein: CASSYSGQYEQYF; CDR3 DNA: TGTGCCAGCAGTTACTCGGGACAGTACGAGCAGTACTTC
clone size: few; D gene: TRBD1; J gene: TRBJ1-1; V gene: TRBV30; CDR3 protein: CAWSVQGALGAFF; CDR3 DNA: TGTGCCTGGAGTGTTCAGGGGGCGCTGGGAGCTTTCTTT
clone size: NA; D gene: TRBD2; J gene: TRBJ2-5; V gene: TRBV5-1; CDR3 protein: CASSWGTSGETQYF; CDR3 DNA: TGCGCCAGCAGCTGGGGGACTAGCGGTGAGACCCAGTACTTC
clone size: NA; D gene: NA; J gene: TRBJ1-1; V gene: TRBV9; CDR3 protein: CASSGALDTEAFF; CDR3 DNA: TGTGCCAGCAGCGGGGCGCTGGACACTGAAGCTTTCTTT
clone size: NA; D gene: TRBD1; J gene: TRBJ1-3; V gene: TRBV6-5; CDR3 protein: CASSRDRGTDTIYF; CDR3 DNA: TGTGCCAGCAGTCGGGACAGGGGAACGGACACCATATATTTT
clone size: NA; D gene: TRBD2; J gene: TRBJ2-1; V gene: TRBV7-8; CDR3 protein: CASSFSGAEQFF; CDR3 DNA: TGTGCCAGCAGCTTTAGCGGGGCTGAGCAGTTCTTC
clone size: NA; D gene: TRBD1; J gene: TRBJ1-6; V gene: TRBV7-8; CDR3 protein: CASSSRQGLTLTSYNSPLHF; CDR3 DNA: TGTGCCAGCAGCAGCAGACAGGGCCTTACGCTAACCTCCTATAATTCACCCCTCCACTTT